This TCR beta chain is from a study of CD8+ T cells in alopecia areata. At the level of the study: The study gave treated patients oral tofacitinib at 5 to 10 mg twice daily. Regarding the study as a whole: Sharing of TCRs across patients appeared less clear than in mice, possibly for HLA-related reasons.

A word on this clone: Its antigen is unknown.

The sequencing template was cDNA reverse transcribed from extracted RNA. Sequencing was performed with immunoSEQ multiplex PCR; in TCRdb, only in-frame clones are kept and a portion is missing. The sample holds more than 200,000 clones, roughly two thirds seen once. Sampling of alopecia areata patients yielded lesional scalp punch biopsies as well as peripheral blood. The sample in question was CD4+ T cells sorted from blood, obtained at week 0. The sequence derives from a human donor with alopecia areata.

CDR3 DNA sequence: TGTGCCTGGAGTCGGGGGGGCGGACAGCCCCAGCATTTT. Residues: CAWSRGGGQPQHF. The chain has TRBV30 and TRBJ1-5, with a possible D match to TRBD1 (6 bases). From germline, CDR1 is GTSNPN and CDR2 SVGIG (reference sequence). The V end lost 2 bases, the J end lost 7 bases, and 12 bases lay between the germline ends. The CDR3 sequence is 13 residues long.